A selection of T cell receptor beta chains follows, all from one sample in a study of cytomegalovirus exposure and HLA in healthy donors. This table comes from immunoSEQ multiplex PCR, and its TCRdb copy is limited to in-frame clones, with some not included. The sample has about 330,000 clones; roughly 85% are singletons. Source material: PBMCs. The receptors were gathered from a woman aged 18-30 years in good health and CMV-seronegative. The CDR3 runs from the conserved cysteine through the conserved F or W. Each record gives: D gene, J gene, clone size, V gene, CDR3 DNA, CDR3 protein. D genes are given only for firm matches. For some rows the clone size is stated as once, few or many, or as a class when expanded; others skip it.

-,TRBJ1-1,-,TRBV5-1,TGCGCCAGCAGGCGGATCCCACAGGCGGGGACTGAAGCTTTCTTT,CASRRIPQAGTEAFF
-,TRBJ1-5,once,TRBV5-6,TGTGCCAGCAGCTTCACCTCGGGTCCCCAGCATTTT,CASSFTSGPQHF
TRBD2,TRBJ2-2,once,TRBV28,TGTGCCAGCAGTACCCCTCCGCTAGCGGGAGGGCCCGGGGAGCTGTTTTTT,CASSTPPLAGGPGELFF
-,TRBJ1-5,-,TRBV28,TGTGCCAGCACCGGATGGGGGGGCCCCCCGATCGTGGCCCAGCATTTT,CASTGWGGPPIVAQHF
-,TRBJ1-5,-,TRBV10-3,TGTGCCATCAGTCTGACAGAAAGCAATCAGCCCCAGCATTTT,CAISLTESNQPQHF
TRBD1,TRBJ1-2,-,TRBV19,TGTGCCAGTAGTATAGGTGGAGGGGGCGACTATGGCTACACCTTC,CASSIGGGGDYGYTF
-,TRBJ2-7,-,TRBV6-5,TGTGCCAGCAGTACTCACAGGGCTAGTCCCTACGAGCAGTACTTC,CASSTHRASPYEQYF
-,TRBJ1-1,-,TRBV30,TGTGCCTGGAGTTCCCAGTCTGAAGCTTTCTTT,CAWSSQSEAFF
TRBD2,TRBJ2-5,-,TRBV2,TGTGCCAGCAGTGAAATTGTGCTAGCGGGAGAAGGAGGAGAGACCCAGTACTTC,CASSEIVLAGEGGETQYF
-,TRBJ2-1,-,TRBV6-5,TGTGCCAGCAGTTACTCAGGGGCTAATGAGCAGTTCTTC,CASSYSGANEQFF
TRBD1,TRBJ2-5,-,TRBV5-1,TGCGCCAGCAGCAAACTGGACAGGGGGCAAGAGACCCAGTACTTC,CASSKLDRGQETQYF
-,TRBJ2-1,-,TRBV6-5,TGTGCCAGCAGTTCTCCGGGGAGTGAGCAGTTCTTC,CASSSPGSEQFF
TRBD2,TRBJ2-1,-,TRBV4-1,TGCGCCAGCAGCCAAGGATCCGGGACTACCCTGTACAATGAGCAGTTCTTC,CASSQGSGTTLYNEQFF
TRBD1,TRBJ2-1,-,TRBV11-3,TGTGCCAGCAGCGTAGAACAGGGGAATGAGCAGTTCTTC,CASSVEQGNEQFF
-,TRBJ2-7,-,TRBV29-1,TGCAGCGTACGTGGAGGGGTCACGTACGAGCAGTACTTC,CSVRGGVTYEQYF
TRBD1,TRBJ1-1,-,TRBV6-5,TGTGCCAGCAGCGACGGACAGGCAAACACTGAAGCTTTCTTT,CASSDGQANTEAFF
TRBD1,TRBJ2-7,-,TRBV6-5,TGTGCCAGCAGTTTCTACGACGACAGGGTTCACGAGCAGTACTTC,CASSFYDDRVHEQYF
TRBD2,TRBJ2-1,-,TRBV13,TGTGCCAGCAGTCCCAAAAAGATTTGGCGGGAGTACAATGAGCAGTTCTTC,CASSPKKIWREYNEQFF
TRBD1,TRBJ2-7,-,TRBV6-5,TGTGCCAGCAGTTACTCCCCGGGACAGTCCTACGAGCAGTACTTC,CASSYSPGQSYEQYF
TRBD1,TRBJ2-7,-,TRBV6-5,TGTGCCAGCAGTTACGAGGGTTCTGGGACAGGGGGCGAGCAGTACTTC,CASSYEGSGTGGEQYF
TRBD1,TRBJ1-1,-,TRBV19,TGTGCCAGTAGCTTCGGACAGGTTAACACTGAAGCTTTCTTT,CASSFGQVNTEAFF
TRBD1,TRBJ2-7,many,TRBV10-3,TGTGCCATCAGTGAGTCACCCGGGACAGGCCTGGACGAGCAGTACTTC,CAISESPGTGLDEQYF
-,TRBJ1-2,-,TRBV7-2,TGTGCCAGCAGCTTAGCCCTAGGACAGTACCACTATGGCTACACCTTC,CASSLALGQYHYGYTF
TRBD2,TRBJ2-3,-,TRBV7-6,TGTGCCAGCAGTCGGACTAGCAGCACAGATACGCAGTATTTT,CASSRTSSTDTQYF
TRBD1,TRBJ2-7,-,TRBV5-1,TGCGCCAGCAGCCTGGGCACAGGGGACAGGTACTACGAGCAGTACTTC,CASSLGTGDRYYEQYF
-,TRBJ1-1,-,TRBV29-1,TGCAGCGGGGCAGCCTTCCTGAACACTGAAGCTTTCTTT,CSGAAFLNTEAFF
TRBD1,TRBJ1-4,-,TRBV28,TGTGCCAGCACCCAGACACAGGGGCCTAATGAAAAACTGTTTTTT,CASTQTQGPNEKLFF
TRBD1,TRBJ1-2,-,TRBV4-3,TGCGCCAGCAGCCAGACAGGGGGAATCGACTATGGCTACACCTTC,CASSQTGGIDYGYTF
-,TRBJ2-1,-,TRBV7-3,TGTGCCAGTGGGCTAGGAGGCCCCTACAATGAGCAGTTCTTC,CASGLGGPYNEQFF
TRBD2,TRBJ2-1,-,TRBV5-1,TGCGCCAGCAGCTTGACGGGAGGACCTTACAATGAGCAGTTCTTC,CASSLTGGPYNEQFF
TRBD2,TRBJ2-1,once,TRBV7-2,TGTGCCAGCAGCTCGGGACTAGCGGACCCTGAGCAGTTCTTC,CASSSGLADPEQFF
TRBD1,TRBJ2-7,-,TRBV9,TGTGCCAGCAGCGTACCGCGCCGGGCGCAGGGGGCCTCCTACGAGCAGTACTTC,CASSVPRRAQGASYEQYF
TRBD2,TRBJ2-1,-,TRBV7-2,TGTGCCAGCAGCTTAAGGGGGACTAGTAACAATGAGCAGTTCTTC,CASSLRGTSNNEQFF